The next 10 T cell receptor beta chains were all read from a single sample in a study of CD8 T cells in ankylosing spondylitis. A single record per CDR3 protein comes from TCRdb applying MiXCR to the 5' RACE reads. The sample consists of about 240,000 distinct CDR3 sequences, 7.5% to 9% of them appearing once. Material: blood, either unsorted or a sorted T cell fraction (not recorded which). Every receptor here comes from a male donor with ankylosing spondylitis or in good health (not recorded which).

This clonotype was detected many times. V and J are TRBV5-1 and TRBJ2-3, with D perhaps matching TRBD1 or TRBD2 (5 bases each). The CDR3 contains 15 residues. Between the trimmed V and J ends, which lost 6 bases and 0 bases, there was a span of 14 bases. Germline-derived CDR1 and CDR2 are SGHRS and YFSETQ. CDR3 coding DNA: TGCGCCAGCACCCGGGACGGGGCTAGCACAGATACGCAGTATTTT. Encoded protein: CASTRDGASTDTQYF.

V and J are TRBV4-2 and TRBJ2-3, with D perhaps TRBD2 (7 bases). Germline V CDR1 and CDR2: LGHNA, YNFKEQ. The V end was cut by 1 base, the J end by 4 bases, with 18 bases between. The CDR3 contains 17 residues. For the CDR3, the DNA is TGTGCCAGCAGCCAAGCCCAGGGCGGGGGCTCAGCAGATACGCAGTATTTT. Translated: CASSQAQGGGSADTQYF.

The chain is built from TRBV3-1 and TRBJ1-2; D is unresolved. Between the trimmed V and J ends, which lost 1 base and 9 bases, there was a span of 12 bases. This CDR3 comprises 13 residues. Germline assignment: CDR1 LGHDT and CDR2 YNNKEL (reference sequence). In DNA, the CDR3 is TGTGCCAGCAGCCAAGGCCCGCCGGAGCGCTACACCTTC. Residues: CASSQGPPERYTF.

This clonotype showed up many times. V usage is TRBV19 and J usage is TRBJ1-5, with no clear D. Germline CDR1 reads LNHDA; CDR2 reads SQIVND (reference sequence). V lost 3 bases and J lost 4, with 10 bases in between. This CDR3 has 14 residues. The CDR3 DNA reads as TGTGCCAGTAGTATCTCCGGACGTAATCAGCCCCAGCATTTT. It encodes CASSISGRNQPQHF.

This clonotype has only a few counts. The rearrangement joins TRBV7-9 to TRBJ2-4; either TRBD1 or TRBD2 may fit D (5 bases each). Germline lookup yields CDR1 SEHNR and CDR2 FQNEAQ (reference sequence). Trimming removed 5 bases at V and 6 bases at J, with 11 bases between. The CDR3 is 13 amino acids. CDR3 DNA: TGTGCCAGCAGCCCCCCGGGGCCAAACATTCAGTACTTC. Amino acids: CASSPPGPNIQYF. Full variable domain (remainder filled in from reference TRBV7-9 and TRBJ2-4): DTGVSQNPRHKITKRGQNVTFRCDPISEHNRLYWYRQTLGQGPEFLTYFQNEAQLEKSRLLSDRFSAERPKGSFSTLEIQRTEQGDSAMYLCASSPPGPNIQYFGAGTRLSVL.

This clonotype showed up many times. This chain connects TRBV5-1 to TRBJ1-1; D is possibly TRBD1 (6 bases). Germline CDR1 SGHRS, CDR2 YFSETQ. V was shortened by 0 bases and J by 4 bases, with 13 bases between the two germline ends. This CDR3 comprises 15 residues. CDR3: CASSLADRRSTEAFF. DNA of the CDR3: TGCGCCAGCAGCTTGGCGGACAGACGGAGCACTGAAGCTTTCTTT.

This clonotype was recorded many times. J is TRBJ1-1 and V is TRBV5-1, with D unclear. Trimming shortened V by 0 bases and J by 4 bases, and 7 bases separated the two germline ends. The length of the CDR3 is 13 residues. Germline lookup yields CDR1 SGHRS and CDR2 YFSETQ. CDR3 protein: CASSLAPGTEAFF. The CDR3 DNA reads TGCGCCAGCAGCTTGGCGCCGGGCACTGAAGCTTTCTTT.

The V call is TRBV7-9, the J call TRBJ1-4; D not resolved. The CDR3 sequence is 12 residues long. Germline lookup yields CDR1 SEHNR and CDR2 FQNEAQ (reference sequence). V shed 8 bases and J shed 8 bases, with 12 bases lying between them. Here the CDR3 DNA reads TGTGCCAGCCGCGGACTGGACGAAAAACTGTTTTTT. It specifies CASRGLDEKLFF.

The table lists this clonotype with many counts. The rearrangement joins TRBV24-1 to TRBJ2-2; a weak D match, TRBD1 (7 bases). Trimming removed 7 bases at V and 4 bases at J, with 12 bases between. Germline lookup yields CDR1 KGHDR and CDR2 SFDVKD. This CDR3 contains 14 residues. CDR3 coding DNA: TGTGCCACCAGCCAGGGGGGTCGCACCGGGGAGCTGTTTTTT. This encodes CATSQGGRTGELFF.

At least ten counts were recorded for this clonotype. V is TRBV7-8 and J is TRBJ2-1; possible D gene TRBD1, 6 bases. This CDR3 comprises 13 residues. Germline lookup yields CDR1 SGHVS and CDR2 FQNEAQ. Deletions cut 8 bases from V and 7 bases from J, with 15 bases between. The CDR3 loop is CASVSGQLNEQFF. DNA of the CDR3: TGTGCCAGCGTTTCGGGACAACTGAATGAGCAGTTCTTC.